This TCR beta chain was found in a study of immune heterogeneity within non-small cell lung tumors. Study overall: Classification of the tumors gave a few squamous cell carcinomas, roughly eleven non-squamous carcinomas and 1 not otherwise specified. Findings and caveats of the study: Individual patients mostly differed in their high-frequency T-cell receptor beta clonotypes.

TCR beta CDR3 was amplified by multiplex PCR using 32 V and 13 J primers. TCRdb re-called the multiplex PCR reads with MiXCR, one entry per CDR3 protein. The repertoire consists of around 30,000 distinct CDR3 sequences, with 28% occurring once and the leading ten covering 3% to 4.5%. The template consisted of bulk tumor genomic DNA, with about 600 ng used per sample. Several biopsies per primary tumor were taken during surgery, spaced as far apart as possible. Curative surgery was undertaken by patients, who had untreated, newly diagnosed non-small cell lung cancer. This clonotype is judged medium-sized. Its antigen is not known. This CDR3 has 14 amino acids. CDR1 is SGHTA, CDR2 FQGTGA, per germline. V was pared by 1 base and J by 0 bases, with 5 bases between.

The source is a man aged 35-49 years with non-small cell lung cancer. Sequences were obtained from lung tumor tissue. This sequence joins TRBV7-3 and TRBJ2-3; D not certain. CDR3: CASSLSRSTDTQYF. The CDR3 nucleotides are TGTGCCAGCAGCTTAAGTCGTAGCACAGATACGCAGTATTTT.